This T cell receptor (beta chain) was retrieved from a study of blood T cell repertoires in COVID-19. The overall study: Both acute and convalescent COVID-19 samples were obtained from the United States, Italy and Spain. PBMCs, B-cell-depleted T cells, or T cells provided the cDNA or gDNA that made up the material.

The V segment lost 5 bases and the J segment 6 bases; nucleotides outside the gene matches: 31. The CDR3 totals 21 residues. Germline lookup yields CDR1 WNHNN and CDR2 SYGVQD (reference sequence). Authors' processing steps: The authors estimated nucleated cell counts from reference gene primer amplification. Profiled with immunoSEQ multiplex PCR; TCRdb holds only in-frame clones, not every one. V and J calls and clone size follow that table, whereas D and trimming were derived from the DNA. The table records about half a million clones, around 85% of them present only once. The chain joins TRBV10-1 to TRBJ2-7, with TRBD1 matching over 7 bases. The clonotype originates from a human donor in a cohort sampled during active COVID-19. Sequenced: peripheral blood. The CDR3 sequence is CASSQELLKGDSVDQNREQYF. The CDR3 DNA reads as TGCGCCAGCAGTCAAGAGCTCCTGAAGGGGGACAGCGTTGACCAAAATCGCGAGCAGTACTTC.